This T cell receptor (beta chain) came from a study of shared clonotypes between healthy human individuals. Donors comprised only Caucasian adults living in Nashville, Tennessee. Concerning this clone: What it recognizes is unknown.

Libraries were prepared by immunoSEQ multiplex PCR; TCRdb keeps only in-frame clonotypes and omits some of them. This table holds approximately 480,000 clones, approximately 79% found once. This CDR3 contains 14 residues. Germline CDR1 reads KGHSH; CDR2 reads LQKENI. V lost 2 bases and J 1 base, leaving 8 bases between the germline ends. Regarding the study as a whole: In having few donors, the study represented limited genetic and exposure-history diversity.

The source is a woman in her thirties or forties in good health. Some clones in this sample may be carry-over from other donors' samples. Input material: PBMCs. The V gene is TRBV18, the J gene TRBJ1-1, with D unresolved. CDR3 DNA sequence: TGTGCCAGCTCACCAGGTTTTCGGAACACTGAAGCTTTCTTT. The encoded protein is CASSPGFRNTEAFF.